This entry describes one TCR beta chain. Its antigen specificity is not known. No much larger clone is present one base from it, and per-base qualities are unavailable. Libraries were built with the immunoSEQ multiplex PCR assay. In the original analysis: A statistical classification framework was developed to diagnose cytomegalovirus status using the catalog of TCR beta chain sequences. This immuneACCESS table, as held by TCRdb, lists in-frame sequences with V and J called but not all clones. Of the missing ones, under half trace to an unresolved V gene in checked studies; the others have no known cause. V and J calls and clone size are those listed in that table; D and trimming were worked out from the DNA. The sample includes 250,000 to 300,000 clones, with 85% to 90% observed a single time. The ten largest clones take up under 0.45% of the sample. Donors formed part of the validation cohort, which comprised 120 subjects and was distinct from the first cohort of several hundred subjects.

These data are taken from a study of cytomegalovirus exposure and HLA in healthy donors (dated by TCRdb to about 2017). With respect to the entire study: According to a later analysis, the approximately 120 validation repertoires were produced on the same platform as the approximately 620 repertoires of the first cohort. The aim of the study was to test whether cataloging public T cell receptors could identify signatures of past pathogen exposure. A separate validation cohort of about 110 different subjects was used in addition to the approximately 700-subject first cohort. The study combined high-throughput TCR immunosequencing, statistical association of individual TCRs with disease status, and machine learning to predict cytomegalovirus infection status.

Results the study describes overall, beyond this receptor: In the study, approximately 160 TCR beta chains were listed as associated with cytomegalovirus. Across donors, most TCR sequences were observed very rarely, whereas some public TCRs were present in many individuals. In both the original and validation cohorts, the classifier was reported to diagnose cytomegalovirus status with high specificity and sensitivity. In vitro tests confirmed that three of the cytomegalovirus-associated TCR beta chains recognize cytomegalovirus antigens. The validation cohort had no HLA typing available for a later analysis, so co-occurrence within that cohort was assessed over all 120 or so repertoires. The authors suggested that the approach could potentially be extended to other disease states and immunological phenotypes. Of the cluster scores, about 94% were above 0 in a later analysis, which found that TCRs clustered in the first cohort also tended to co-occur in the approximately 130 validation repertoires.

Clipping removes 8 bases from V and 1 base from J, with 13 as the unmatched junction base count. The CDR3 spans 16 residues, from the cysteine through the phenylalanine. Of all the DNA, just the CDR3 is kept, 48 bases in frame from base 1. The germline V gene supplies CDR1 MDHEN and CDR2 SYDVKM. The chain links TRBV28 with TRBJ1-1; 7 bases in between match TRBD1. The clonotype was recovered from a woman younger than 30 in good health and CMV-seronegative. The sequenced material came from PBMCs. DNA sequence: TGTGCCAGCTCCCGAGGACAGGCCTTGGGGAACACTGAAGCTTTCTTT. Its protein is CASSRGQALGNTEAFF.